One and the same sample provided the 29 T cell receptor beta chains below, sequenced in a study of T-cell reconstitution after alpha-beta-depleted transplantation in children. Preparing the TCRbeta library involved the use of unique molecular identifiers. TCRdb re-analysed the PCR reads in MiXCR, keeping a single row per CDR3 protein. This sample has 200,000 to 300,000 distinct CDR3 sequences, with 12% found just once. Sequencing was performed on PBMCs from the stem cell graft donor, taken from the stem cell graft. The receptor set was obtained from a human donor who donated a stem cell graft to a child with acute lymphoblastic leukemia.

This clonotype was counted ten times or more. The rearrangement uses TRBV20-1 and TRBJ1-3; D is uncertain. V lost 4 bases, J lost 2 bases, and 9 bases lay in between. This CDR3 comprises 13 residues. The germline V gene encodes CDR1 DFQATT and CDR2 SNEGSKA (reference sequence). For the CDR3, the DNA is TGCAGTGCTACTCCGGACGCTGGAAACACCATATATTTT. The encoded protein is CSATPDAGNTIYF.

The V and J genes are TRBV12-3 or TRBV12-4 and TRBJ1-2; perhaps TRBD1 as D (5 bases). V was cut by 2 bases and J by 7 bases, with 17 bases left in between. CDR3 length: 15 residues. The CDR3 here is CASSLPGRTEGGYTF. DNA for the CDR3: TGTGCCAGCAGTTTACCGGGACGCACTGAAGGTGGCTACACCTTC.

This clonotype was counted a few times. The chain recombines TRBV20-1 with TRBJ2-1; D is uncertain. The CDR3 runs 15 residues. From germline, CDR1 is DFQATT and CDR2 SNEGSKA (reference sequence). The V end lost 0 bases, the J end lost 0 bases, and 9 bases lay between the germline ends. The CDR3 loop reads CSARDPGFSYNEQFF. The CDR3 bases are TGCAGTGCTAGAGATCCGGGCTTCTCCTACAATGAGCAGTTCTTC.

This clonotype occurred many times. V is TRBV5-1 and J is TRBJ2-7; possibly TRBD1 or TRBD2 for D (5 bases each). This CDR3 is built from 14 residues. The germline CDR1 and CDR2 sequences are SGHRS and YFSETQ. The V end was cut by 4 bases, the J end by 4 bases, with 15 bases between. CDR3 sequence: CASSHSGTAYEQYF. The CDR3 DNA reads TGCGCCAGCAGCCACAGTGGGACGGCTTACGAGCAGTACTTC.

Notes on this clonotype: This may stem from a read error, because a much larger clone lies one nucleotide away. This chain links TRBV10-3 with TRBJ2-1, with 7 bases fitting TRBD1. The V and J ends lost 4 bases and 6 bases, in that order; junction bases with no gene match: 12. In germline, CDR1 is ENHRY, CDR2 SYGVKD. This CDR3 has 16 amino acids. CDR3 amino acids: CAISVRGQDNSNEQFF. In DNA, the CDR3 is TGTGCCATCAGTGTCAGAGGACAGGACAACTCCAATGAGCAGTTCTTC.

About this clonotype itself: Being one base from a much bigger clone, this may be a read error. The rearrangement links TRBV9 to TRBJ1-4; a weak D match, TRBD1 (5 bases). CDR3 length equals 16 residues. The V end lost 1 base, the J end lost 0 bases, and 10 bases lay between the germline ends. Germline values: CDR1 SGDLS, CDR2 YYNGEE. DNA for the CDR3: TGTGCCAGCAGCGTAATCCCAGGGACAACTAATGAAAAACTGTTTTTT. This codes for CASSVIPGTTNEKLFF.

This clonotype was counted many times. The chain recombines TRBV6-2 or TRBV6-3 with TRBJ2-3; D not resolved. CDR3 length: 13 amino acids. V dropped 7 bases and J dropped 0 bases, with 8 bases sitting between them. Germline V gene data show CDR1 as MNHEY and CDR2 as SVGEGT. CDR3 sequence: CASTLRSTDTQYF. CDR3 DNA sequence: TGTGCCAGCACCCTTCGAAGCACAGATACGCAGTATTTT.

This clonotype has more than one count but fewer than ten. In nucleotides, the CDR3 is TGTGCCAGCAGCTTGATCCCCGGGGAGCTGTTTTTT. It specifies CASSLIPGELFF. The chain is built from TRBV7-9 and TRBJ2-2; D unresolved. Between the trimmed V and J ends, which lost 3 bases and 6 bases, there was a span of 5 bases. The germline V gene has CDR1 SEHNR and CDR2 FQNEAQ (reference sequence). The CDR3 is 12 residues long.

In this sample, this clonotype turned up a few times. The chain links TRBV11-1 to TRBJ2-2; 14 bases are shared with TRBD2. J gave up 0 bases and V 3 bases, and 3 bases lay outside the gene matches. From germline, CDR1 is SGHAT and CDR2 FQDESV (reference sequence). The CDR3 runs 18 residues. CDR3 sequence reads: CASSLGTSGGPNTGELFF. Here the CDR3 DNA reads TGTGCCAGCAGCTTGGGGACTAGCGGGGGCCCGAACACCGGGGAGCTGTTTTTT.

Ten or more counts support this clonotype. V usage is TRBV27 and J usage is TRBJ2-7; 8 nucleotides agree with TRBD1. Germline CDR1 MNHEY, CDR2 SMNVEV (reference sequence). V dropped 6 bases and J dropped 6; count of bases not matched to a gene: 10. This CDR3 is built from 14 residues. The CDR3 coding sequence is TGTGCCAGCAGCCGCGGACAGGGCTTAGCCGAGCAGTACTTC. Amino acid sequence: CASSRGQGLAEQYF.

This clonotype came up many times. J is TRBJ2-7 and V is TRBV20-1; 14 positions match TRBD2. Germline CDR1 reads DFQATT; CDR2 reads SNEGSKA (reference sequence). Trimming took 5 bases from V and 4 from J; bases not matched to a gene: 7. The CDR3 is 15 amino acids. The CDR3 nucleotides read TGCAGTGCTCAGACTAGCGGGAGGGAGCTATACGAGCAGTACTTC. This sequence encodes CSAQTSGRELYEQYF.

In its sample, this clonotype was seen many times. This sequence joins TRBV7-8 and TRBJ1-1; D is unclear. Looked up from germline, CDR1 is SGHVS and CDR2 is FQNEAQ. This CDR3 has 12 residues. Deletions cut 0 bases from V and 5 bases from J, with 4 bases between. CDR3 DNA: TGTGCCAGCAGCTTAGCGAAGACTGAAGCTTTCTTT. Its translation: CASSLAKTEAFF.

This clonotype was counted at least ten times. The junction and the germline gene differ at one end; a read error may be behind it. This CDR3 is CASSRNGENAEAFF. The CDR3 nucleotides read TGTGCCAGCAGCCGGAATGGGGAGAACGCTGAAGCTTTCTTT. V and J are TRBV3-1 and TRBJ1-1; unclear D gene. The CDR3 runs to 14 residues. Germline V CDR1 and CDR2: LGHDT, YNNKEL (reference sequence).

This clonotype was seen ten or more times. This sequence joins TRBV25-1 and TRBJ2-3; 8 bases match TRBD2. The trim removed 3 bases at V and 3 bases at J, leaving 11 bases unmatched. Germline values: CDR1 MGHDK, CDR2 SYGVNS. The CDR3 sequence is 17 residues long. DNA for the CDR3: TGTGCCAGCAGTGATTTAGGGACTAGGAAGACTACAGATACGCAGTATTTT. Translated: CASSDLGTRKTTDTQYF.

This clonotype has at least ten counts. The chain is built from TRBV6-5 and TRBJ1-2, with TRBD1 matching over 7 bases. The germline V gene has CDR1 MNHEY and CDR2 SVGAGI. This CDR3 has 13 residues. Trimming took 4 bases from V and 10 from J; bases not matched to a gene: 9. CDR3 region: CASSWGDRRVYTF. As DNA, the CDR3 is TGTGCCAGCAGTTGGGGGGACAGAAGAGTCTACACCTTC.

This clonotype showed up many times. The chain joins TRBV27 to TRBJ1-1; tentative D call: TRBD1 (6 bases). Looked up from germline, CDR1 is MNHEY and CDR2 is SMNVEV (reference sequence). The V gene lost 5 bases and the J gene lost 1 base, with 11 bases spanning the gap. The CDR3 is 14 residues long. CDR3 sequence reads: CASSDTGQNTEAFF. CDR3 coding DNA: TGTGCCAGCAGTGACACGGGACAGAACACTGAAGCTTTCTTT.

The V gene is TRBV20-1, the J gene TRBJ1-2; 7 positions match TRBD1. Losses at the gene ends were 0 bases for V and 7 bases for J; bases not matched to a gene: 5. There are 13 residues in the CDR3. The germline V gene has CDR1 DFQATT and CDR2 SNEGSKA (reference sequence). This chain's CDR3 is CSARDWRGLGYTF. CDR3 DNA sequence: TGCAGTGCTAGAGATTGGAGGGGGCTTGGCTACACCTTC.

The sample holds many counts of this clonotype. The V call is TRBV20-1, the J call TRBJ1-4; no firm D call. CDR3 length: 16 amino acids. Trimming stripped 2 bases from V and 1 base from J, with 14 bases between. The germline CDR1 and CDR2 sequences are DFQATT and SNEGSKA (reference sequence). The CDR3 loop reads CSARRRTRGTNEKLFF. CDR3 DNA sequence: TGCAGTGCTAGAAGGAGGACGCGGGGAACTAATGAAAAACTGTTTTTT.

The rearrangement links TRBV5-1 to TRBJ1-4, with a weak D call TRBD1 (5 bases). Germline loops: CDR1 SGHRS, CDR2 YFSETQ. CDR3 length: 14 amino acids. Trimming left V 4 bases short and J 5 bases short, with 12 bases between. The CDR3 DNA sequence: TGCGCCAGCAGCGGGGCTTTAGGAAATGAAAAACTGTTTTTT. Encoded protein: CASSGALGNEKLFF.

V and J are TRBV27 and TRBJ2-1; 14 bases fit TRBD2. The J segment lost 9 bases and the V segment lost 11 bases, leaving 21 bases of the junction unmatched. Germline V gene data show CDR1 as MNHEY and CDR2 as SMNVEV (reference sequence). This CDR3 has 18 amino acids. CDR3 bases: TGTGCCTTCTGTTTAGCGTCTGAGACTAGCGGGAGGGCCCGTGAGCAGTTCTTC. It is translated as CAFCLASETSGRAREQFF.

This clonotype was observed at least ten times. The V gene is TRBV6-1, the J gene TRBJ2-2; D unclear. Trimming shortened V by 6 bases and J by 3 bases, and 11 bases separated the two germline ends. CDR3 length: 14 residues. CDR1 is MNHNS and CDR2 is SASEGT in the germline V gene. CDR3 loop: CASRAQAYTGELFF. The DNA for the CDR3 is TGTGCCAGCAGAGCCCAGGCGTACACCGGGGAGCTGTTTTTT.

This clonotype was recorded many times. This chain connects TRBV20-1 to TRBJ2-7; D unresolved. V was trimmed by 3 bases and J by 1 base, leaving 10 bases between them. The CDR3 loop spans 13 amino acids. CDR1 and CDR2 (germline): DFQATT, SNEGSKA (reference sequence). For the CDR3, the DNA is TGCAGTGCTAGCGACGGTCTTTCCTACGAGCAGTACTTC. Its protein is CSASDGLSYEQYF.

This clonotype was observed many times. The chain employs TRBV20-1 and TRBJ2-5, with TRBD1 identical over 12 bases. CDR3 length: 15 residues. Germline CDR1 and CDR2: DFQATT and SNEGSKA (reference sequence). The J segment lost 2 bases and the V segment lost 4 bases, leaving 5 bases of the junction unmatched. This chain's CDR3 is CSATGTGGSQETQYF. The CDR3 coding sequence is TGCAGTGCTACCGGGACAGGGGGCTCTCAAGAGACCCAGTACTTC.

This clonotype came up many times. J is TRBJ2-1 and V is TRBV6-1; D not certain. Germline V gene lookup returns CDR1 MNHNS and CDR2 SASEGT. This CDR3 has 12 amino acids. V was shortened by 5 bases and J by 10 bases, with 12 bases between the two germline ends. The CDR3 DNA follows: TGTGCCAGCAGTCTTCACCCAACCGAGCAGTTCTTC. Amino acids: CASSLHPTEQFF.

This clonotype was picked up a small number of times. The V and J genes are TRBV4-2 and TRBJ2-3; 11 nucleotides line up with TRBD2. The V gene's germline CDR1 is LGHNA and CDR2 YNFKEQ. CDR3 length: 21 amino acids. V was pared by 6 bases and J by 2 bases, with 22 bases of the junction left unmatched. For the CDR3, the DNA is TGTGCCAGCAGGAAGTACAGTTTAACAACGGGGACTAGCGGATACACAGATACGCAGTATTTT. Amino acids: CASRKYSLTTGTSGYTDTQYF.

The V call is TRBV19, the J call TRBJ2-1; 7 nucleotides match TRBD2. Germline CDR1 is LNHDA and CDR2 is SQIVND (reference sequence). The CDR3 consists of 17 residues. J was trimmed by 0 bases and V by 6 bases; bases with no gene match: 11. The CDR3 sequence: CASSPGASGSSYNEQFF. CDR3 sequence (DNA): TGTGCCAGTAGCCCGGGAGCTAGCGGAAGCTCCTACAATGAGCAGTTCTTC.

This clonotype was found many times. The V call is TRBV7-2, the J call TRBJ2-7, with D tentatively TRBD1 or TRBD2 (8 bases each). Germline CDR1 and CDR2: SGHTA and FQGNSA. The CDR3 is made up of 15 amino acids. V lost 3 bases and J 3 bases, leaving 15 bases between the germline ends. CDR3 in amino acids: CASSFTGGLGYEQYF. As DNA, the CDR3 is TGTGCCAGCAGCTTCACAGGGGGACTAGGCTACGAGCAGTACTTC.

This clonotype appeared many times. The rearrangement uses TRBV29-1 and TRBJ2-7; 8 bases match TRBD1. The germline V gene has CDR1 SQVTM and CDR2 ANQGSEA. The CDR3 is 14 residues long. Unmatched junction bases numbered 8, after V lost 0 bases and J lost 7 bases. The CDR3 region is CSVEDRAGGQEQYF. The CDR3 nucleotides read TGCAGCGTTGAAGATCGGGCAGGGGGCCAGGAGCAGTACTTC.

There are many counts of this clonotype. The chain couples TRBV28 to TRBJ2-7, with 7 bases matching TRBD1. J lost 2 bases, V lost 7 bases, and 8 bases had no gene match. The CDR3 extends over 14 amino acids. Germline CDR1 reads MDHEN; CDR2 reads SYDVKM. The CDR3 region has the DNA TGTGCCAGCACTTTGACGGGACAGCCCTACGAGCAGTACTTC. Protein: CASTLTGQPYEQYF.